These 30 T cell receptor beta chains share one sample of origin, sequenced in a study of OX40 agonist ivuxolimab in advanced cancers. Produced via immunoSEQ multiplex PCR; TCRdb's table is partial and in-frame only. The sample holds some 37,000 clones, roughly 80% seen once. The sample in question was CD4+ or CD8+ T cells sorted from blood, obtained in a trial of the OX40 agonist ivuxolimab. Every receptor here comes from an adult with an advanced solid tumor such as melanoma, head and neck, liver or kidney cancer.

The J gene is TRBJ1-2, the V gene TRBV7-2; D uncertain. V was cut by 0 bases and J by 2 bases, with 10 bases left in between. The CDR3 has 15 residues. Germline values: CDR1 SGHTA, CDR2 FQGNSA. In nucleotides, the CDR3 is TGTGCCAGCAGCTTAGCTTTTCAGTTAAACTATGGCTACACCTTC. It is translated as CASSLAFQLNYGYTF.

This clone occurred a few times. The chain combines TRBV7-5 with TRBJ2-5; whether TRBD1, the table's D call, matches the DNA was not checked. TRBV7-5 is a known pseudogene. CDR3 size: 18 residues. The chain's CDR3 is CARSYISDSGQGQETQYF. The CDR3 region has the DNA TGTGCCAGAAGCTATATCTCGGATTCGGGACAGGGACAGGAGACCCAGTACTTC.

In its sample, this clone was seen once. The rearrangement uses TRBV13 and TRBJ1-1; maybe TRBD1 (5 bases). V lost 0 bases and J lost 5, with 16 bases in between. CDR1 and CDR2 (germline): PRHDT, FYEKMQ (reference sequence). The CDR3 consists of 16 residues. The CDR3 sequence is CASSLGLNQGRTEAFF. In DNA, the CDR3 is TGTGCCAGCAGCTTAGGCCTAAATCAGGGCCGAACTGAAGCTTTCTTT. The whole variable domain, remainder taken from reference TRBV13 and TRBJ1-1, is AAGVIQSPRHLIKEKRETATLKCYPIPRHDTVYWYQQGPGQDPQFLISFYEKMQSDKGSIPDRFSAQQFSDYHSELNMSSLELGDSALYFCASSLGLNQGRTEAFFGQGTRLTVV.

As regards this clone: Distinct nucleotide sequences in the sample also encode this CDR3. J is TRBJ2-7 and V is TRBV5-6; no clear D. The V gene's germline CDR1 is SGHDT and CDR2 YYEEEE. Trimming stripped 5 bases from V and 3 bases from J, with 12 bases between. The CDR3 consists of 13 residues. Here the CDR3 DNA reads TGTGCCAGCAGTTCGGATCTAAGCTACGAGCAGTACTTC. Protein: CASSSDLSYEQYF.

The rearrangement uses TRBV27 and TRBJ2-1; D uncertain. V shed 4 bases and J shed 10 bases, with 14 bases lying between them. Germline values: CDR1 MNHEY, CDR2 SMNVEV (reference sequence). CDR3 length equals 13 residues. The CDR3 DNA sequence: TGTGCCAGCAGTTCTCATCTGACCATAGAGCAGTTCTTC. Translating gives CASSSHLTIEQFF.

This chain's CDR3 is CASSLDWNTGELFF. The CDR3 DNA reads TGTGCCAGCAGCTTGGACTGGAACACCGGGGAGCTGTTTTTT. V usage is TRBV5-6 and J usage is TRBJ2-2; no clear D. Trimming pared 0 bases from V and 1 base from J, leaving 4 bases between. Germline assignment: CDR1 SGHDT and CDR2 YYEEEE. CDR3 length equals 14 residues.

The rearrangement uses TRBV7-9 and TRBJ2-3, with 7 positions matching TRBD2. Germline values: CDR1 SEHNR, CDR2 FQNEAQ (reference sequence). The CDR3 covers 16 residues. Germline trimming cut 4 bases from V and 5 bases from J; bases unmatched to any gene: 12. The CDR3 protein is CASSSPGRSFLDTQYF. The CDR3 DNA reads as TGTGCCAGCAGCTCTCCCGGGAGGAGTTTCTTAGATACGCAGTATTTT.

The CDR3 DNA follows: TGCGCCAGCAGCTACCCTGACGGGAGCTCCTACAATGAGCAGTTCTTC. As protein: CASSYPDGSSYNEQFF. V is TRBV5-1 and J is TRBJ2-1; possible D gene TRBD2, 6 bases. The CDR3 totals 16 residues. Germline V gene sequence: CDR1 SGHRS, CDR2 YFSETQ. Trimming cost V 3 bases and J 0 bases, with 13 bases left between them.

The rearrangement links TRBV6-6 to TRBJ1-5; D is undetermined. The length of the CDR3 is 16 residues. Germline V gene sequence: CDR1 MNHNY, CDR2 SVGAGI (reference sequence). The V and J ends lost 2 bases and 2 bases respectively, with 13 bases between them. The chain's CDR3 is CASSYAPFPGNQPQHF. The CDR3 coding sequence is TGTGCCAGCAGTTACGCCCCGTTTCCCGGCAATCAGCCCCAGCATTTT.

The chain has TRBV27 and TRBJ2-7; D may correspond to TRBD1 or TRBD2 (5 bases each). The ends were cut back, 4 bases at V and 0 bases at J, with 16 bases in the middle. The germline V gene has CDR1 MNHEY and CDR2 SMNVEV (reference sequence). This CDR3 contains 16 residues. CDR3 in DNA: TGTGCCAGCAGTTCCTCCCACGGGGACCGCTCCTACGAGCAGTACTTC. Its translation is CASSSSHGDRSYEQYF.

V gene TRBV5-4 combines with J gene TRBJ2-3; D unclear. The CDR3 covers 15 residues. The germline gives CDR1 SGHNT, CDR2 YYREEE (reference sequence). Trimming pared 0 bases from V and 2 bases from J, leaving 10 bases between. The CDR3 DNA follows: TGTGCCAGCAGCTTGGCCATAGACTCCACAGATACGCAGTATTTT. As protein: CASSLAIDSTDTQYF.

This rearrangement joins TRBV12-5 to TRBJ2-3, with D perhaps TRBD2 (7 bases). V was shortened by 0 bases and J by 0 bases, with 19 bases between the two germline ends. Germline V gives CDR1 LGHNT, CDR2 FRNRAP. This CDR3 contains 19 residues. The CDR3 here is CASGLVPDRGRASTDTQYF. The CDR3 DNA is TGTGCTAGTGGTTTGGTCCCTGATAGGGGGAGGGCCAGCACAGATACGCAGTATTTT.

J is TRBJ2-1 and V is TRBV6-1, with TRBD2 matching 12 bases. J lost 3 bases, V lost 5 bases, and 2 bases had no gene match. The CDR3 contains 15 residues. Looked up from germline, CDR1 is MNHNS and CDR2 is SASEGT. CDR3 region: CASSLTSGGYNEQFF. CDR3 coding DNA: TGTGCCAGCAGTCTGACTAGCGGGGGCTACAATGAGCAGTTCTTC.

This clone was counted a single time. V is TRBV7-3 and J is TRBJ1-1; D not certain. Deletions cut 0 bases from V and 3 bases from J, with 11 bases between. CDR3 length equals 15 residues. Germline V gives CDR1 SGHTA, CDR2 FQGTGA. CDR3 region: CASSLTVGGYTEAFF. The CDR3 nucleotides read TGTGCCAGCAGCTTAACGGTGGGCGGTTACACTGAAGCTTTCTTT.

The chain uses TRBV6-7 and TRBJ2-7; D gene uncertain. TRBV6-7 is an ORF for which the function is uncertain. The CDR3 is 13 amino acids. V dropped 5 bases and J dropped 3 bases, with 11 bases sitting between them. In DNA, the CDR3 is TGTGCCAGCAGTCCTGACTGGGTCTACGAGCAGTACTTC. Residues: CASSPDWVYEQYF.

The chain uses TRBV11-1 and TRBJ2-7; D unresolved. V was shortened by 1 base and J by 0 bases, with 4 bases between the two germline ends. Germline V gene sequence: CDR1 SGHAT, CDR2 FQDESV (reference sequence). The length of the CDR3 is 13 residues. The CDR3 protein is CASSLGISYEQYF. In DNA, the CDR3 is TGTGCCAGCAGCTTAGGCATCTCCTACGAGCAGTACTTC.

This chain links TRBV27 with TRBJ2-1, with D perhaps given as TRBD1 or TRBD2 (6 bases each). Germline V gene lookup returns CDR1 MNHEY and CDR2 SMNVEV (reference sequence). The CDR3 has 12 amino acids. The germline V and J ends were trimmed by 5 bases and 16 bases, with 18 bases remaining between them. CDR3 region: CASSMRGEPHFF. The CDR3 region has the DNA TGTGCCAGCAGTATGAGGGGGGAACCCCACTTCTTC.

This CDR3 is CASSQEEPGLEADTQYF. The CDR3 DNA is TGCGCCAGCAGCCAAGAAGAGCCGGGACTAGAGGCAGATACGCAGTATTTT. This chain uses TRBV4-3 with TRBJ2-3; TRBD2 agrees at 8 bases. This CDR3 comprises 17 residues. Germline CDR1 and CDR2: LGHNA and YSLEER. Trimming at V came to 0 bases and at J to 4 bases, leaving 9 bases not matched to a gene.

The rearrangement links TRBV28 to TRBJ2-4; D remains ambiguous. Germline CDR1 and CDR2: MDHEN and SYDVKM. The CDR3 totals 15 residues. Trimming left V 6 bases short and J 0 bases short, with 12 bases between. CDR3 bases: TGTGCCAGCAGCCCTACACTGTTAGCCAAAAACATTCAGTACTTC. It yields the protein CASSPTLLAKNIQYF.

The V gene is TRBV7-9, the J gene TRBJ2-1; 7 bases are a match to TRBD2. The CDR3 has 16 residues. After removal of 1 base from V and 8 bases from J, the junction contained 11 bases not matched to a gene. Germline V gene sequence: CDR1 SEHNR, CDR2 FQNEAQ (reference sequence). In nucleotides, the CDR3 is TGTGCCAGCAGCTTAGTGGGGGGACTACCTAGCTATGAGCAGTTCTTC. It encodes CASSLVGGLPSYEQFF.

This clone turned up a few times. V is TRBV30 and J is TRBJ1-1; D unclear. From germline, CDR1 is GTSNPN and CDR2 SVGIG (reference sequence). V lost 0 bases and J 8 bases, leaving 10 bases between the germline ends. The CDR3 is 12 amino acids. The CDR3 reads CAWSVTLGEAFF. The CDR3 nucleotides read TGTGCCTGGAGTGTTACTCTAGGGGAAGCTTTCTTT.

This clone appeared a few times. The genes are TRBV4-2 and TRBJ2-7; 12 bases match TRBD1. J gave up 2 bases and V 4 bases, and 6 bases lay outside the gene matches. Germline loops: CDR1 LGHNA, CDR2 YNFKEQ. The CDR3 has 16 residues. CDR3 bases: TGTGCCAGCAGCCCCGGGACAGGGGGCCGGGCCTACGAGCAGTACTTC. This codes for CASSPGTGGRAYEQYF.

In its sample, this clone was seen a few times. The chain is built from TRBV4-3 and TRBJ1-5; TRBD1 matches 8 bases. Germline V gene lookup returns CDR1 LGHNA and CDR2 YSLEER. V dropped 2 bases and J dropped 7; count of bases not matched to a gene: 4. The CDR3 is made up of 14 amino acids. In DNA, the CDR3 is TGCGCCAGCAGCCAATCAGGGGGCGAACAGCCCCAGCATTTT. This sequence encodes CASSQSGGEQPQHF.

The chain uses TRBV2 and TRBJ1-2, with D uncertain. The CDR3 has 14 residues. Germline values: CDR1 SNHLY, CDR2 FYNNEI. V was cut by 2 bases and J by 1 base, with 8 bases left in between. The CDR3 DNA reads TGTGCCAGCAGTGAAATGCAGGTTAACTATGGCTACACCTTC. This sequence encodes CASSEMQVNYGYTF.

V gene TRBV10-3 combines with J gene TRBJ2-1, with D possibly TRBD2 on 5 matching bases. Trimming took 3 bases from V and 0 from J, leaving 15 bases between them. This CDR3 spans 17 amino acids. The germline V gene encodes CDR1 ENHRY and CDR2 SYGVKD. The CDR3 is CAISDPSAVHSYNEQFF. CDR3 bases: TGTGCCATCAGTGATCCCTCAGCGGTCCACTCCTACAATGAGCAGTTCTTC.

V gene TRBV11-2 combines with J gene TRBJ1-1, with a tentative D call TRBD1 (5 bases). The V end was cut by 0 bases, the J end by 0 bases, with 14 bases between. The germline V gene has CDR1 SGHAT and CDR2 FQNNGV. CDR3 length equals 17 residues. CDR3 sequence: CASSLDGGNYMNTEAFF. The CDR3 nucleotides are TGTGCCAGCAGCTTAGATGGGGGTAACTACATGAACACTGAAGCTTTCTTT.

The chain recombines TRBV6-4 with TRBJ2-2, with 7 bases identical to TRBD2. V lost 8 bases, J lost 5 bases, and 8 bases stayed unmatched. The CDR3 runs to 14 residues. Germline V gene data show CDR1 as MRHNA and CDR2 as SNTAGT. In DNA, the CDR3 is TGTGCCAGCGGGGCGGGAGACGGTACCGGGGAGCTGTTTTTT. Amino acid sequence: CASGAGDGTGELFF.

This chain joins TRBV27 and TRBJ2-1, with D unresolved. Trimming shortened V by 8 bases and J by 8 bases, and 7 bases separated the two germline ends. This CDR3 region has 10 residues. Per germline, CDR1 MNHEY and CDR2 SMNVEV (reference sequence). CDR3 nucleotide sequence: TGTGCCAGCGGTGAGGATGAGCAGTTCTTC. Translating it yields CASGEDEQFF.

This sequence joins TRBV30 and TRBJ1-1, with D unresolved. V dropped 2 bases and J dropped 8 bases, with 6 bases sitting between them. The CDR3 is made up of 10 amino acids. Per the germline V gene, CDR1 is GTSNPN and CDR2 is SVGIG (reference sequence). CDR3 sequence reads: CAWSMGEAFF. DNA of the CDR3: TGTGCCTGGAGTATGGGGGAAGCTTTCTTT.

V is TRBV18 and J is TRBJ2-3; 11 bases are shared with TRBD2. V shed 2 bases and J 0 bases; nucleotides not matched to a gene: 13. The CDR3 is 20 residues long. Germline CDR1 KGHSH, CDR2 LQKENI. The CDR3 reads CASSPRSLASGRRSTDTQYF. The CDR3 nucleotides read TGTGCCAGCTCACCAAGGTCCTTGGCTAGCGGGAGGAGGAGCACAGATACGCAGTATTTT. The full variable domain, in which reference TRBV18 and TRBJ2-3 provide the parts outside the CDR3, is NAGVMQNPRHLVRRRGQEARLRCSPMKGHSHVYWYRQLPEEGLKFMVYLQKENIIDESGMPKERFSAEFPKEGPSILRIQQVVRGDSAAYFCASSPRSLASGRRSTDTQYFGPGTRLTVL.